Each of the 17 T cell receptor beta chains below was sequenced from the same sample in a study of blood T cell repertoires in COVID-19. The assay was immunoSEQ multiplex PCR, and TCRdb's table has in-frame clones only and misses some. The table has 60,000 to 80,000 clones, approximately 90% seen once. The sequenced sample was peripheral blood. The receptors shown here come from a woman of 80 years or more with acute or convalescent COVID-19.

The chain combines TRBV5-4 with TRBJ2-1; 9 bases line up with TRBD2. Per germline, CDR1 SGHNT and CDR2 YYREEE (reference sequence). V was pared by 5 bases and J by 8 bases, with 14 bases of the junction left unmatched. CDR3 size: 16 residues. The CDR3 DNA reads TGTGCCAGCAGACCTGGGTGGCGGGGGGGCCAGGATGAGCAGTTCTTC. Translated: CASRPGWRGGQDEQFF. The whole variable domain, remainder taken from reference TRBV5-4 and TRBJ2-1, is ETGVTQSPTHLIKTRGQQVTLRCSSQSGHNTVSWYQQALGQGPQFIFQYYREEENGRGNFPPRFSGLQFPNYSSELNVNALELDDSALYLCASRPGWRGGQDEQFFGPGTRLTVL.

The V call is TRBV5-1, the J call TRBJ2-1, with 9 bases fitting TRBD1. This CDR3 is built from 16 residues. Germline-derived CDR1 and CDR2 are SGHRS and YFSETQ. V shed 6 bases, J shed 7 bases, and the junction held 14 bases outside the gene matches. This chain's CDR3 is CASKLAPQGAGNEQFF. In nucleotides, the CDR3 is TGCGCCAGCAAGTTGGCCCCACAGGGGGCGGGAAATGAGCAGTTCTTC.

The V gene is TRBV24-1, the J gene TRBJ1-1, with D unresolved. The V gene's germline CDR1 is KGHDR and CDR2 SFDVKD. V shed 8 bases and J shed 3 bases, with 9 bases lying between them. There are 12 residues in the CDR3. CDR3 sequence (DNA): TGTGCCACCATGAGGTGGGACACTGAAGCTTTCTTT. Translated: CATMRWDTEAFF.

The chain employs TRBV5-1 and TRBJ1-1, with TRBD1 matching over 8 bases. The CDR3 is 14 amino acids. V lost 6 bases to trimming and J lost 0 bases; unmatched junction nucleotides: 4. Per the germline V gene, CDR1 is SGHRS and CDR2 is YFSETQ. The CDR3 nucleotides read TGCGCCAGCACCCGGACAGGGATGAACACTGAAGCTTTCTTT. This translates into CASTRTGMNTEAFF. The full variable domain, in which reference TRBV5-1 and TRBJ1-1 provide the parts outside the CDR3, is KAGVTQTPRYLIKTRGQQVTLSCSPISGHRSVSWYQQTPGQGLQFLFEYFSETQRNKGNFPGRFSGRQFSNSRSEMNVSTLELGDSALYLCASTRTGMNTEAFFGQGTRLTVV.

The chain couples TRBV6-1 to TRBJ1-5; TRBD1 is a possible D gene (6 bases). Trimming stripped 2 bases from V and 3 bases from J, with 11 bases between. The germline V gene has CDR1 MNHNS and CDR2 SASEGT. The CDR3 runs 15 residues. The CDR3 here is CASSESRGFNQPQHF. Written as DNA, the CDR3 is TGTGCCAGCAGTGAAAGCAGGGGATTCAATCAGCCCCAGCATTTT.

The chain carries TRBV29-1 and TRBJ1-2; 9 positions agree with TRBD1. This CDR3 has 13 residues. Per the germline V gene, CDR1 is SQVTM and CDR2 is ANQGSEA. The V and J ends lost 5 bases and 8 bases, in that order; junction bases with no gene match: 9. For the CDR3, the DNA is TGCAGCGTTAGGGACAGGGTGTTATCAGGCTACACCTTC. Its protein is CSVRDRVLSGYTF.

The genes are TRBV28 and TRBJ2-2; TRBD2 is a possible D gene (5 bases). Germline loops: CDR1 MDHEN, CDR2 SYDVKM. The CDR3 is 10 amino acids. V gave up 8 bases and J gave up 7 bases, with 5 bases separating them. CDR3 sequence: CASRGGELFF. The DNA for the CDR3 is TGTGCCAGCCGGGGCGGGGAGCTGTTTTTT.

The chain links TRBV4-2 to TRBJ1-3, with D uncertain. The CDR3 has 15 amino acids. Deletions cut 1 base from V and 4 bases from J, with 11 bases between. Germline V gives CDR1 LGHNA, CDR2 YNFKEQ. The CDR3 is CASSQASRSGNTIYF. The CDR3 region has the DNA TGTGCCAGCAGCCAAGCCAGTCGCTCCGGAAACACCATATATTTT.

The chain employs TRBV28 and TRBJ1-1; D gene ambiguous. This CDR3 has 15 amino acids. Trimming removed 3 bases at V and 0 bases at J, with 11 bases between. Per the germline V gene, CDR1 is MDHEN and CDR2 is SYDVKM. DNA for the CDR3: TGTGCCAGCAGTTTTAATAGAATAATGAACACTGAAGCTTTCTTT. It specifies CASSFNRIMNTEAFF.

This chain joins TRBV27 and TRBJ1-1; D might be TRBD1 (6 bases). This CDR3 is 17 amino acids long. The ends were cut back, 6 bases at V and 1 base at J, with 21 bases in the middle. Per germline, CDR1 MNHEY and CDR2 SMNVEV (reference sequence). CDR3: CASSHEATGYQNTEAFF. DNA for the CDR3: TGTGCCAGCAGCCACGAAGCTACAGGGTACCAGAACACTGAAGCTTTCTTT.

The chain couples TRBV7-9 to TRBJ1-6; D unresolved. Trimming took 1 base from V and 5 from J, leaving 9 bases between them. CDR1 and CDR2 from the germline V gene are SEHNR and FQNEAQ (reference sequence). This CDR3 is 15 amino acids long. CDR3 sequence (DNA): TGTGCCAGCAGCTTAGTGAGAGGTGATAATTCACCCCTCCACTTT. Translating gives CASSLVRGDNSPLHF.

The chain is built from TRBV9 and TRBJ2-5; 8 bases match TRBD1. Trimming at V came to 3 bases and at J to 5 bases, leaving 6 bases not matched to a gene. The CDR3 contains 14 residues. Germline V gene data show CDR1 as SGDLS and CDR2 as YYNGEE. The CDR3 region is CASSAGQGAETQYF. The CDR3, as DNA: TGTGCCAGCAGCGCCGGACAGGGAGCTGAGACCCAGTACTTC.

V usage is TRBV27 and J usage is TRBJ1-3; 8 nucleotides align to TRBD1. The CDR3 sequence is 15 residues long. With 10 bases clipped from V and 4 bases from J, the junction kept 12 bases outside the gene matches. Per germline, CDR1 MNHEY and CDR2 SMNVEV (reference sequence). The CDR3 DNA reads as TGTGCCATCGCACACCTCAGGGGGCGCGGAAACACCATATATTTT. Translating it yields CAIAHLRGRGNTIYF.

The J gene is TRBJ1-4, the V gene TRBV25-1; D call uncertain. The CDR3 covers 16 residues. CDR1 and CDR2 from the germline V gene are MGHDK and SYGVNS. The V and J ends lost 4 bases and 8 bases respectively, with 20 bases between them. CDR3 loop: CASSGEPVRRGEKLFF. The DNA for the CDR3 is TGTGCCAGCAGTGGAGAGCCCGTTCGACGGGGAGAAAAACTGTTTTTT. The full variable domain, rest sourced from reference TRBV25-1 and TRBJ1-4, is EADIYQTPRYLVIGTGKKITLECSQTMGHDKMYWYQQDPGMELHLIHYSYGVNSTEKGDLSSESTVSRIRTEHFPLTLESARPSHTSQYLCASSGEPVRRGEKLFFGSGTQLSVL.

CDR3 bases: TGCAGTGCTCGTGGGGGGACAGGGGGCTCACCCCTCCACTTT. Translating it yields CSARGGTGGSPLHF. The chain has TRBV20-1 and TRBJ1-6, with 12 bases fitting TRBD1. V was clipped by 5 bases and J by 10 bases; unmatched bases: 6. Germline V gene data show CDR1 as DFQATT and CDR2 as SNEGSKA (reference sequence). CDR3 length: 14 residues.

V usage is TRBV5-1 and J usage is TRBJ2-1, with 9 bases that match TRBD2. CDR3 length equals 15 residues. Trimming took 5 bases from V and 9 from J; bases not matched to a gene: 12. CDR1 is SGHRS and CDR2 is YFSETQ in the germline V gene. In nucleotides, the CDR3 is TGCGCCAGCAGAGTAGCGGGAGTAAGTACCGGTGAGCAGTTCTTC. It yields the protein CASRVAGVSTGEQFF.

J is TRBJ2-1 and V is TRBV9; 9 bases agree with TRBD1. CDR1 and CDR2 from the germline V gene are SGDLS and YYNGEE. The CDR3 length is 14 residues. V dropped 3 bases and J dropped 6; count of bases not matched to a gene: 4. The CDR3 loop is CASSGDRAFNEQFF. The DNA of the CDR3 is TGTGCCAGCAGCGGGGACAGGGCTTTCAATGAGCAGTTCTTC.